The sequence of this T cell receptor beta chain was determined in a study of T-cell memory formation after mild COVID-19. Germline-derived CDR1 and CDR2 are SEHNR and FQNEAQ (reference sequence). The CDR3 loop spans 15 amino acids. The germline V and J ends were trimmed by 3 bases and 5 bases, with 15 bases remaining between them. TCRdb itself ran the 5' RACE reads through MiXCR, one entry per CDR3 protein. The sample has approximately 110,000 distinct CDR3 sequences, over 20% seen once. The sequenced material came from PBMCs or a T cell subset sorted from them (not recorded which). The origin of this receptor is a man aged 18 to 29 who had mild COVID-19 (a few samples of this study predate the infection). Cell type and time point are not known. The chain links TRBV7-9 to TRBJ2-3, with D possibly being TRBD2 (5 bases). The CDR3 region is CASSFGEWARDTQYF. The DNA of the CDR3 is TGTGCCAGCAGCTTTGGGGAGTGGGCAAGAGATACGCAGTATTTT.